This T cell receptor beta chain derives from a study of T cell responses to AZD1222 COVID-19 vaccine. Study-wide findings and caveats: Among those given AZD1222, only six were seropositive at baseline.

A word on this clone: No antigen is known for it.

The V and J ends lost 4 bases and 3 bases respectively, with 23 bases between them. CDR1 and CDR2 from the germline V gene are SGHDT and YYEEEE. The CDR3 is 18 amino acids. TCRdb keeps only in-frame clones here, not all; method: immunoSEQ multiplex PCR. The sample holds about 86,000 clones, approximately 86% seen once. Here the sequenced sample was peripheral blood, taken on day 0 of MenACWY control vaccination. The rearrangement uses TRBV5-6 and TRBJ2-4; a weak D match, TRBD1 (7 bases). The source is an adult in good health. CDR3 sequence (DNA): TGTGCCAGCAGCACCCCAACGGCGGAGGGGGCCTACAAAAACATTCAGTACTTC. Translation gives CASSTPTAEGAYKNIQYF. The full variable domain, rest sourced from reference TRBV5-6 and TRBJ2-4, is DAGVTQSPTHLIKTRGQQVTLRCSPKSGHDTVSWYQQALGQGPQFIFQYYEEEERQRGNFPDRFSGHQFPNYSSELNVNALLLGDSALYLCASSTPTAEGAYKNIQYFGAGTRLSVL.